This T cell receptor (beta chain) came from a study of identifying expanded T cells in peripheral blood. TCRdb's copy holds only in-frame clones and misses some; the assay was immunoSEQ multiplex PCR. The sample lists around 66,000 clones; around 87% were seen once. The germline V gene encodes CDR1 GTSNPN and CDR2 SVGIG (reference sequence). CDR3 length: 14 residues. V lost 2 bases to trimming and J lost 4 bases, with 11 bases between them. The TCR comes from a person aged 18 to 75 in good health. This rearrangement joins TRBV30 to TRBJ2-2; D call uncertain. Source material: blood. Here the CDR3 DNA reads TGTGCCTGGAGTCTAACGGACCCCACCGGGGAGCTGTTTTTT. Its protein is CAWSLTDPTGELFF. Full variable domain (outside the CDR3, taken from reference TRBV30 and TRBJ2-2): SQTIHQWPATLVQPVGSPLSLECTVEGTSNPNLYWYRQAAGRGLQLLFYSVGIGQISSEVPQNLSASRPQDRQFILSSKKLLLSDSGFYLCAWSLTDPTGELFFGEGSRLTVL.